This paragraph covers one T cell receptor (beta chain) sequence. Antigen: not known. TCRdb reprocessed the 5' RACE reads via MiXCR and lists one record per CDR3 protein. The data show fewer than 500,000 distinct CDR3 sequences, 20% to 25% seen once. The data stem from a study of identical twins. The study's findings and limits: The same donors were not followed; conclusions instead depended on cross-sectional statistical analysis.

Trimming left V 2 bases short and J 7 bases short, with 11 bases between. CDR1 LNHNV and CDR2 YYDKDF come from the germline V gene (reference sequence). The CDR3 spans 13 residues. The sample also formed part of further work on T cells expressing NK-cell markers. That investigation notes: Beta-chain profiling covered CD3+CD56+NKG2C+, CD3+CD56+NKG2C- and CD3+CD56-NKG2C+ sorted subsets. The sequencing cohort of eight donors included seven HCMV-seropositive individuals and one seronegative individual. Similarly, these clonotypes led the CD3+CD56-NKG2C+ fraction as well in a few donors.

The chain links TRBV15 to TRBJ2-5, with D tentatively TRBD1 (5 bases). This sequence was found in a woman under 30 in good health. Sequenced: CD4+ T cells sorted from blood. The CDR3, as DNA: TGTGCCACCAGCAGACAGGGTTCTGGGACCCAGTACTTC. The encoded protein is CATSRQGSGTQYF.